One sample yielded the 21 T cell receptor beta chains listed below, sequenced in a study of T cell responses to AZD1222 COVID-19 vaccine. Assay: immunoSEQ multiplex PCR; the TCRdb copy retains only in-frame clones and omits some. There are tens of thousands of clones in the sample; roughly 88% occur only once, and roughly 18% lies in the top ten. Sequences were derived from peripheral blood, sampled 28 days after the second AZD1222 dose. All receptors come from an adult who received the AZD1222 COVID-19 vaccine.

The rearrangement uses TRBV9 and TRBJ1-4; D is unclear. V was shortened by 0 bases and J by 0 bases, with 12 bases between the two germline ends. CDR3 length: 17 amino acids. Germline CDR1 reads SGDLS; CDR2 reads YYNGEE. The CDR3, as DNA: TGTGCCAGCAGCGTAGCCGGGCAGGTTGCAACTAATGAAAAACTGTTTTTT. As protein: CASSVAGQVATNEKLFF.

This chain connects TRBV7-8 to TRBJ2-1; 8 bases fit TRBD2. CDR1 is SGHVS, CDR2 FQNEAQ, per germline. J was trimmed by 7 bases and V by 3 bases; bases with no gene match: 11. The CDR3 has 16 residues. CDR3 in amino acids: CASSLSKERGRNEQFF. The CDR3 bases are TGTGCCAGCAGCTTGTCCAAAGAGCGGGGGAGAAATGAGCAGTTCTTC. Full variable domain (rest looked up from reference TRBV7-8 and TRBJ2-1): GAGVSQSPRYKVAKRGQDVALRCDPISGHVSLFWYQQALGQGPEFLTYFQNEAQLDKSGLPSDRFFAERPEGSVSTLKIQRTQQEDSAVYLCASSLSKERGRNEQFFGPGTRLTVL.

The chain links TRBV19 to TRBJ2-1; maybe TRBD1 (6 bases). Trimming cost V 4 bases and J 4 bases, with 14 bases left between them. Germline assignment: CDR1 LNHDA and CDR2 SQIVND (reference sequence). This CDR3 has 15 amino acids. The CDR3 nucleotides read TGTGCCAGTAGTACCGGGACATCCCGGTACAATGAGCAGTTCTTC. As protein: CASSTGTSRYNEQFF.

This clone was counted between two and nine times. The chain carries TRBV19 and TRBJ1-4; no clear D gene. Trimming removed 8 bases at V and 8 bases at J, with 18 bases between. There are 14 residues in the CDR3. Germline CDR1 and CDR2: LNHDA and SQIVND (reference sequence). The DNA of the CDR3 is TGTGCCAGTCGGACCGACTTGGCTGGGGAAAAACTGTTTTTT. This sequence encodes CASRTDLAGEKLFF.

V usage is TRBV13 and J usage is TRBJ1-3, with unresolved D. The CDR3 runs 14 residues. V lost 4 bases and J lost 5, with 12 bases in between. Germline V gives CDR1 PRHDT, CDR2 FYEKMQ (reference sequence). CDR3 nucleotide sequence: TGTGCCAGCAGCTCCCCAGTTTTAAGAAACACCATATATTTT. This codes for CASSSPVLRNTIYF.

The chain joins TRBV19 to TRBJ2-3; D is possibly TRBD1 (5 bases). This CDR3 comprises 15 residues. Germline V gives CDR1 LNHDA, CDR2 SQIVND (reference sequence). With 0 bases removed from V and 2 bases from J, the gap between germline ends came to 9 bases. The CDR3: CASSIDRQPTDTQYF. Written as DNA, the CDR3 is TGTGCCAGTAGTATAGATCGACAGCCCACAGATACGCAGTATTTT.

CDR3 protein: CASSLSGTRAQPQHF. The CDR3 coding sequence is TGTGCCAGCAGTTTGTCCGGGACGAGGGCGCAGCCCCAGCATTTT. The chain joins TRBV27 to TRBJ1-5, with TRBD1 as a possible D gene (5 bases). The V end was cut by 3 bases, the J end by 7 bases, with 16 bases between. The CDR3 has 15 residues. Germline CDR1 and CDR2: MNHEY and SMNVEV (reference sequence).

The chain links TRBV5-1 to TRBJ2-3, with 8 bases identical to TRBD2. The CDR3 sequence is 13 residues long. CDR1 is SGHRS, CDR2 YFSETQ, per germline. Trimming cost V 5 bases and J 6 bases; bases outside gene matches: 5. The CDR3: CASRAGGVDTQYF. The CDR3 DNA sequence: TGCGCCAGCAGGGCGGGGGGCGTGGATACGCAGTATTTT.

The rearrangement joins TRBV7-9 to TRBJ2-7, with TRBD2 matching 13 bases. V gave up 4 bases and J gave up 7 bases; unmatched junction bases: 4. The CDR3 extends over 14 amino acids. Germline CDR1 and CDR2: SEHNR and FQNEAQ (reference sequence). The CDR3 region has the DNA TGTGCCAGCAGCTGGACTAGCGGGGGAGGGGAGCAGTACTTC. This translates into CASSWTSGGGEQYF.

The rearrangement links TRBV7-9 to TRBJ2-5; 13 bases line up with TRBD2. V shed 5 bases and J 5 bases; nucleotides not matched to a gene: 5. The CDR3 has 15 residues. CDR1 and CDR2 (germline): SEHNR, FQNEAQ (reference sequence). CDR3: CASSLRLAGGETQYF. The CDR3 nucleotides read TGTGCCAGCAGCCTCCGACTAGCGGGGGGTGAGACCCAGTACTTC.

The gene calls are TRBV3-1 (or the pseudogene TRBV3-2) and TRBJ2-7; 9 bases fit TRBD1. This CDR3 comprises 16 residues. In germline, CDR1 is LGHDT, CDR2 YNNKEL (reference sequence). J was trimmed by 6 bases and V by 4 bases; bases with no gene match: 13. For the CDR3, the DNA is TGTGCCAGCAGCCCTCCACCCGAGACAGGGGGAACCGAGCAGTACTTC. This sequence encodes CASSPPPETGGTEQYF.

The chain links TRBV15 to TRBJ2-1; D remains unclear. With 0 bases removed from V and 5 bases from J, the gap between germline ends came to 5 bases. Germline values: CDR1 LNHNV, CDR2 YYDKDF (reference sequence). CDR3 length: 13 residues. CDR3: CATSRDRNNEQFF. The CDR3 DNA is TGTGCCACCAGCAGAGACCGGAACAATGAGCAGTTCTTC.

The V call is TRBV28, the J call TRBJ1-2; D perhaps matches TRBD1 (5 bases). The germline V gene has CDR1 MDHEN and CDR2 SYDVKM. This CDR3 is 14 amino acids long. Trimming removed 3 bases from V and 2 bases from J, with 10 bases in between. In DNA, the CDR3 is TGTGCCAGCAGTTTGCGGGGACCCAACTATGGCTACACCTTC. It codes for CASSLRGPNYGYTF.

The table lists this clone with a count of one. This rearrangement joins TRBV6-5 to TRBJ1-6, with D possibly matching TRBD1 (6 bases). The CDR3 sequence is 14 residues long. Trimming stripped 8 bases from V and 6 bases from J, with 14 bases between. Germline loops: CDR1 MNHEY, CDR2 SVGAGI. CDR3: CASLLDSFNSPLHF. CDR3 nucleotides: TGTGCCAGCCTCCTGGACAGCTTTAATTCACCCCTCCACTTT.

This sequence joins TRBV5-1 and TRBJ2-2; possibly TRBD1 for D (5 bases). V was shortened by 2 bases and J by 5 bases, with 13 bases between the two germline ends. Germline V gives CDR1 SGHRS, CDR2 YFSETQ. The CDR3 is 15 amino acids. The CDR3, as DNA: TGCGCCAGCAGCTTTTCTTCTGGACAAACCGGGGAGCTGTTTTTT. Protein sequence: CASSFSSGQTGELFF.

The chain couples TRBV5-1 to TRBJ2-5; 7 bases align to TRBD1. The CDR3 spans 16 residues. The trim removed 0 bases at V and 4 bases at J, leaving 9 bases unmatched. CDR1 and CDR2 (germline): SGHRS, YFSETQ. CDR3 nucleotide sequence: TGCGCCAGCAGCTTGGGCCTGCAGGGGGTTTTAGAGACCCAGTACTTC. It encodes CASSLGLQGVLETQYF.

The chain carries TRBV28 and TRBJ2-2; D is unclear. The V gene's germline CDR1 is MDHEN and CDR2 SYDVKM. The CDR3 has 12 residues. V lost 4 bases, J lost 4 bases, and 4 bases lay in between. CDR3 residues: CASSSPTGELFF. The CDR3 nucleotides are TGTGCCAGCAGTTCACCCACCGGGGAGCTGTTTTTT.

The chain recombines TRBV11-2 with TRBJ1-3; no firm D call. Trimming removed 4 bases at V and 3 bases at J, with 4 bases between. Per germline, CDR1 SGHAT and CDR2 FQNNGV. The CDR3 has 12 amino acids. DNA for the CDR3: TGTGCCAGCAGCTCGGGTGGAAACACCATATATTTT. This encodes CASSSGGNTIYF. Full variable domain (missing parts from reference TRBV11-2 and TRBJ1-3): EAGVAQSPRYKIIEKRQSVAFWCNPISGHATLYWYQQILGQGPKLLIQFQNNGVVDDSQLPKDRFSAERLKGVDSTLKIQPAKLEDSAVYLCASSSGGNTIYFGEGSWLTVV.

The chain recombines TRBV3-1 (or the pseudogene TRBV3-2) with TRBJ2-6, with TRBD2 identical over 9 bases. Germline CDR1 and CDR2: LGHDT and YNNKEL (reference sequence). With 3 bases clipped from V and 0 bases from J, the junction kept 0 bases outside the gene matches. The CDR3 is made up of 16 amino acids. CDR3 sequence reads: CASSQGLASGANVLTF. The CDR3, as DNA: TGTGCCAGCAGCCAGGGACTAGCCTCTGGGGCCAACGTCCTGACTTTC.

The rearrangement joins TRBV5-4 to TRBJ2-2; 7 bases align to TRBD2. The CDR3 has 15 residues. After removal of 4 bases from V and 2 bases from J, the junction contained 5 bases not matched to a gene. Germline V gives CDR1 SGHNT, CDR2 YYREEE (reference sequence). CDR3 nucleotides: TGTGCCAGCAGCCCCGGGGGGTTTAACACCGGGGAGCTGTTTTTT. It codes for CASSPGGFNTGELFF. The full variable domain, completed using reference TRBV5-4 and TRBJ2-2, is ETGVTQSPTHLIKTRGQQVTLRCSSQSGHNTVSWYQQALGQGPQFIFQYYREEENGRGNFPPRFSGLQFPNYSSELNVNALELDDSALYLCASSPGGFNTGELFFGEGSRLTVL.

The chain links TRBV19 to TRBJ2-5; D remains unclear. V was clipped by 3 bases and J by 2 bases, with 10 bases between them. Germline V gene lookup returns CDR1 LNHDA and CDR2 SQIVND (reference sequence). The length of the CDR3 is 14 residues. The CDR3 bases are TGTGCCAGTAGTATGTCGAGGACGCAAGAGACCCAGTACTTC. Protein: CASSMSRTQETQYF.